This T cell receptor beta chain was observed in a study of post-analysis software for immune sequencing data (dated by TCRdb to between 2014 and 2017). Study-wide context: Recorded disease courses included relapsing-remitting, secondary progressive and progressive-relapsing multiple sclerosis, with some patients lacking subtype annotation. The patient repertoires were compared against 11 previously published healthy control repertoires obtained from donors aged roughly 6 to 25 years. A subset of samples was prepared in parallel using single-end sample barcoding, then pooled and co-amplified after Illumina adapter ligation.

For this clonotype: Its specific antigen is unknown. Given a much more abundant clone one base away, this may be a read error.

Inclusive of the bounding cysteine and phenylalanine, the CDR3 is 18 residues long. The CDR3 DNA has 54 bases and is translated from base 1. CDR1 and CDR2 were assigned from the germline V gene (reference sequence) as DFQATT and SNEGSKA. To demonstrate the VDJtools post-analysis software, the study profiled TCR beta repertoires from the peripheral blood of about 13 young patients with multiple sclerosis. The multiple sclerosis patients were children and adolescents ranging in age from roughly 6 to 15 years. Study-wide findings and limitations: When samples were clustered directly using the F measure, samples prepared in the same batch co-clustered strongly, which prompted a batch-effect correction. Normalized Chao1 diversity was significantly lower in multiple sclerosis patients than controls, suggesting substantial peripheral T-cell clonal expansion. The control group was slightly older than the multiple sclerosis patient group. Patients showed significantly higher frequencies than controls for 4 or 5 TRBV segments, among them TRBV5-6, TRBV5-1 and TRBV20-1.

Libraries were prepared through PCR. Sequencer: Illumina HiSeq 2500. To reduce PCR and sequencing biases, unique molecular identifiers were incorporated into the TCR beta cDNA libraries. About 0.5 million cDNA molecules were obtained for every 1 to 10 million input T cells, so each molecule roughly corresponded to one T cell. The patient libraries were prepared and sequenced using the same protocol as the earlier healthy control dataset. Within a given batch, samples were prepared together, multiplexed and sequenced on the same HiSeq lane. As for how the authors treated the data: Raw barcoded reads were processed with MIGEC, discarding single-read molecular identifier groups before consensus assembly and CDR3 extraction. Clonotype tables were post-analysed with VDJtools, and diversity was normalized by down-sampling all datasets to the smallest sample size. In repertoire overlap clustering, CDR3 amino acid sequences, but not nucleotide sequences, were matched to correct batch-related cross-sample contamination. Through fastp at Q25 and MiXCR, TCRdb rebuilt clones from the public reads, retaining in-frame beta chains. Entries are consolidated by CDR3 protein sequence, retaining the most common genes and DNA. The V and J calls reflect TCRdb's pipeline rather than the authors' work. The sample table shows hundreds of thousands of distinct CDR3 sequences, and less than 40% are seen once. Around 8% of the sample lies in the top ten.

The sequence derives from a girl aged 2-9 years with multiple sclerosis. Sequenced material: blood. Recombination linked TRBV20-1 to TRBJ2-5; 11 of the junction bases match TRBD2. The end of the DNA aligns better with TRBJ2-7, so the J call may be wrong. This receptor has the CDR3 CSASILAGGQRSRYEQYF. The sequenced DNA is TGCAGTGCTTCTATCCTAGCGGGAGGACAGAGATCGCGCTACGAGCAGTACTTC.